Below are 15 T cell receptor beta chains sequenced from a single sample in a study of cytomegalovirus exposure and HLA in healthy donors. Both 60 Vbeta primers and 13 Jbeta primers went into the PCR. Sequenced by immunoSEQ multiplex PCR; TCRdb stores in-frame clones only, minus some. The profile covers about 130,000 clones, with 80% appearing a single time and over 2.5% taken by the ten largest. Sequenced material: PBMCs. Receptors originate from a male donor in good health and CMV-seronegative.

The chain has TRBV2 and TRBJ1-5, with no clear D. Trimming cost V 7 bases and J 5 bases, with 15 bases left between them. This CDR3 comprises 14 residues. Per germline, CDR1 SNHLY and CDR2 FYNNEI. The CDR3 sequence is CASKTPEGDQPQHF. CDR3 in DNA: TGTGCCAGCAAGACACCCGAAGGCGATCAGCCCCAGCATTTT.

This chain connects TRBV7-3 to TRBJ2-1; tentatively, D is TRBD2 (6 bases). The CDR3 contains 12 residues. V lost 3 bases to trimming and J lost 10 bases, with 10 bases between them. Germline V gene data show CDR1 as SGHTA and CDR2 as FQGTGA. DNA for the CDR3: TGTGCCAGCAGCTTGGGGGGTTGGGAGCAGTTCTTC. This sequence encodes CASSLGGWEQFF.

The chain recombines TRBV19 with TRBJ1-1; no reliable D call. Per the germline V gene, CDR1 is LNHDA and CDR2 is SQIVND (reference sequence). This CDR3 has 15 amino acids. The V gene lost 3 bases and the J gene lost 4 bases, with 15 bases spanning the gap. The CDR3 protein is CASSMGAGRGTEAFF. Written as DNA, the CDR3 is TGTGCCAGTAGTATGGGTGCAGGTCGGGGCACTGAAGCTTTCTTT. Together with reference TRBV19 and TRBJ1-1, the CDR3 gives the full variable domain: DGGITQSPKYLFRKEGQNVTLSCEQNLNHDAMYWYRQDPGQGLRLIYYSQIVNDFQKGDIAEGYSVSREKKESFPLTVTSAQKNPTAFYLCASSMGAGRGTEAFFGQGTRLTVV.

The chain links TRBV19 to TRBJ2-2; TRBD1 is a possible D gene (6 bases). The CDR3 totals 14 residues. V was cut by 6 bases and J by 4 bases, with 12 bases left in between. Germline CDR1 is LNHDA and CDR2 is SQIVND (reference sequence). This CDR3 is CASRQGYGTGELFF. CDR3 coding DNA: TGTGCCAGTAGACAGGGCTACGGCACCGGGGAGCTGTTTTTT.

The rearrangement links TRBV6-4 to TRBJ2-7, with TRBD1 as a possible D gene (8 bases). This CDR3 is 17 amino acids long. Trimming removed 4 bases from V and 4 bases from J, with 23 bases in between. Germline assignment: CDR1 MRHNA and CDR2 SNTAGT. The CDR3, as DNA: TGTGCCAGCAGTGCCCGGGGGGCAGGGGGCTTTAAGTACGAGCAGTACTTC. Its protein product is CASSARGAGGFKYEQYF.

This CDR3 is CATPGNNYNEQFF. The CDR3 DNA sequence: TGTGCAACGCCCGGGAATAATTACAATGAGCAGTTCTTC. The rearrangement uses TRBV7-9 and TRBJ2-1; the D gene is possibly TRBD2 (5 bases). The CDR3 length is 13 residues. In germline, CDR1 is SEHNR, CDR2 FQNEAQ (reference sequence).

This clone was picked up a small number of times. The chain combines TRBV2 with TRBJ1-1; 7 nucleotides agree with TRBD1. CDR3 length equals 14 residues. Germline CDR1 SNHLY, CDR2 FYNNEI. J gave up 8 bases and V 8 bases, and 14 bases lay outside the gene matches. The CDR3 DNA sequence: TGTGCCAGCGAAGAGGTCCGGACGACAGGGGAAGCTTTCTTT. It codes for CASEEVRTTGEAFF.

This clone was detected once. The rearrangement uses TRBV30 and TRBJ2-2; 7 bases line up with TRBD1. CDR3 length equals 19 residues. Germline-derived CDR1 and CDR2 are GTSNPN and SVGIG (reference sequence). Trimming removed 5 bases from V and 5 bases from J; junction bases left unmatched: 23. The CDR3 sequence: CAWSPLYEAGGLWTGELFF. In nucleotides, the CDR3 is TGTGCCTGGTCCCCCCTTTACGAAGCAGGGGGATTGTGGACCGGGGAGCTGTTTTTT.

This chain joins TRBV9 and TRBJ2-1, with a weak D call TRBD1 (6 bases). CDR1 is SGDLS and CDR2 is YYNGEE in the germline V gene. V lost 4 bases and J lost 4, with 18 bases in between. This CDR3 has 16 amino acids. The CDR3, as DNA: TGTGCCAGCAGCCCCCACAGGGTTTCCGTATACAATGAGCAGTTCTTC. As protein: CASSPHRVSVYNEQFF.

The chain couples TRBV7-8 to TRBJ2-3; D not certain. Germline CDR1 and CDR2: SGHVS and FQNEAQ. V was pared by 4 bases and J by 4 bases, with 12 bases between. This CDR3 has 14 residues. In DNA, the CDR3 is TGTGCCAGCAGCTCACGGCAGAGGTCAGATACGCAGTATTTT. This codes for CASSSRQRSDTQYF. The full variable domain, in which reference TRBV7-8 and TRBJ2-3 provide the parts outside the CDR3, is GAGVSQSPRYKVAKRGQDVALRCDPISGHVSLFWYQQALGQGPEFLTYFQNEAQLDKSGLPSDRFFAERPEGSVSTLKIQRTQQEDSAVYLCASSSRQRSDTQYFGPGTRLTVL.

This clone was seen a single time. The chain links TRBV30 to TRBJ1-6; maybe TRBD1 (6 bases). Per the germline V gene, CDR1 is GTSNPN and CDR2 is SVGIG (reference sequence). V was cut by 4 bases and J by 7 bases, with 14 bases left in between. The CDR3 has 14 amino acids. The CDR3 coding sequence is TGTGCCTGGAATTTAGGGGGTTCAAATTCACCCCTCCACTTT. Protein: CAWNLGGSNSPLHF. Full variable domain (rest looked up from reference TRBV30 and TRBJ1-6): SQTIHQWPATLVQPVGSPLSLECTVEGTSNPNLYWYRQAAGRGLQLLFYSVGIGQISSEVPQNLSASRPQDRQFILSSKKLLLSDSGFYLCAWNLGGSNSPLHFGNGTRLTVT.

The chain combines TRBV7-9 with TRBJ2-1; D remains unclear. CDR1 is SEHNR and CDR2 is FQNEAQ in the germline V gene (reference sequence). V was clipped by 5 bases and J by 0 bases, with 14 bases between them. The CDR3 is 16 residues long. CDR3 protein: CASSPTVGSSYNEQFF. CDR3 nucleotides: TGTGCCAGCAGCCCCACTGTTGGTAGCTCCTACAATGAGCAGTTCTTC. Full variable domain (outside the CDR3, taken from reference TRBV7-9 and TRBJ2-1): DTGVSQNPRHKITKRGQNVTFRCDPISEHNRLYWYRQTLGQGPEFLTYFQNEAQLEKSRLLSDRFSAERPKGSFSTLEIQRTEQGDSAMYLCASSPTVGSSYNEQFFGPGTRLTVL.

The chain combines TRBV7-2 with TRBJ2-3; 11 bases fit TRBD1. V lost 6 bases, J lost 4 bases, and 6 bases stayed unmatched. Germline lookup yields CDR1 SGHTA and CDR2 FQGNSA. CDR3 size: 15 residues. CDR3 amino acids: CASRKRDRGADTQYF. The CDR3 nucleotides read TGTGCCAGCAGGAAAAGGGACAGGGGGGCAGATACGCAGTATTTT.

In this sample, this clone turned up once. V and J are TRBV7-2 and TRBJ2-6; 7 bases align to TRBD1. This CDR3 is 16 amino acids long. Unmatched junction bases numbered 7, after V lost 5 bases and J lost 3 bases. Germline lookup yields CDR1 SGHTA and CDR2 FQGNSA. CDR3 nucleotides: TGTGCCAGCAGCCCCGACAGGGTTCTTGGGGCCAACGTCCTGACTTTC. This translates into CASSPDRVLGANVLTF. Full variable domain (outside the CDR3, taken from reference TRBV7-2 and TRBJ2-6): GAGVSQSPSNKVTEKGKDVELRCDPISGHTALYWYRQSLGQGLEFLIYFQGNSAPDKSGLPSDRFSAERTGGSVSTLTIQRTQQEDSAVYLCASSPDRVLGANVLTFGAGSRLTVL.

The chain uses TRBV29-1 and TRBJ2-5, with D tentatively TRBD2 (7 bases). V shed 6 bases and J shed 4 bases, with 18 bases lying between them. The CDR3 extends over 14 amino acids. The germline V gene encodes CDR1 SQVTM and CDR2 ANQGSEA. The CDR3 nucleotides are TGCAGCGTAGGGGGGGAACAGTGGGGAGAGACCCAGTACTTC. As protein: CSVGGEQWGETQYF.